Listed below are T cell receptor beta chains from one sample, sequenced in a study of technical replicates of blood from several donors. Generated by immunoSEQ multiplex PCR, the TCRdb table keeps only in-frame clones and is missing some. The sample carries about 100,000 clones, 95% recorded once. What was sequenced was T cells isolated from PBMCs. These receptors all come from a human donor in good health. Both conserved end residues are part of each CDR3. D genes are given only for firm matches. Size tells how often a clone was seen (once, few, many) or the class of an expanded clone, and some rows leave it out.

J	length	D	V	size	CDR3	DNA
TRBJ1-5	13	TRBD1	TRBV29-1	NA	CSVWQGGGQPQHF	TGCAGCGTTTGGCAGGGGGGAGGACAGCCCCAGCATTTT
TRBJ2-1	16	TRBD2	TRBV18	NA	CASSEGLAGGPNEQFF	TGTGCCAGCTCGGAAGGACTAGCGGGAGGGCCGAATGAGCAGTTCTTC
TRBJ2-7	12	NA	TRBV6-6	NA	CASRGANYEQYF	TGTGCCAGCAGGGGAGCCAATTACGAGCAGTACTTC
TRBJ2-3	16	TRBD2	TRBV10-3	NA	CAISVQLAGVTDTQYF	TGTGCCATCAGTGTGCAACTAGCGGGAGTGACAGATACGCAGTATTTT
TRBJ2-3	15	NA	TRBV6-1	NA	CASSEPRENTDTQYF	TGTGCCAGCAGTGAACCCCGGGAGAACACAGATACGCAGTATTTT
TRBJ2-1	15	NA	TRBV5-1	NA	CASSPGDGKGNEQFF	TGCGCCAGCAGCCCGGGGGACGGGAAGGGGAATGAGCAGTTCTTC
TRBJ2-3	14	TRBD2	TRBV4-2	NA	CASRLAGDTDTQYF	TGTGCCAGCAGACTAGCGGGAGACACAGATACGCAGTATTTT
TRBJ1-1	14	TRBD1	TRBV19	NA	CASNPRQGYTEAFF	TGTGCCAGTAACCCTAGACAGGGGTACACTGAAGCTTTCTTT
TRBJ2-7	19	TRBD2	TRBV19	NA	CASSLPSGLAGDLHYEQYF	TGTGCCAGTAGCCTACCGTCGGGACTAGCGGGAGATTTACACTACGAGCAGTACTTC
TRBJ2-1	17	NA	TRBV9	once	CASSVVGTVGLPNEQFF	TGTGCCAGCAGCGTAGTCGGGACTGTCGGACTACCTAATGAGCAGTTCTTC
TRBJ1-3	13	NA	TRBV14	NA	CASSQSGGNTIYF	TGTGCCAGCAGCCAATCCGGTGGAAACACCATATATTTT
TRBJ2-5	15	NA	TRBV19	NA	CASSIDPGLGETQYF	TGTGCCAGTAGTATAGATCCAGGCTTAGGCGAGACCCAGTACTTC
TRBJ1-2	17	NA	TRBV5-1	NA	CASSLDGSGRGNYGYTF	TGCGCCAGCAGCTTGGACGGGTCAGGGAGGGGGAACTATGGCTACACCTTC
TRBJ2-1	14	NA	TRBV5-4	NA	CASSRDISYNEQFF	TGTGCCAGCAGCCGGGACATCAGCTACAATGAGCAGTTCTTC
TRBJ2-1	17	NA	TRBV29-1	NA	CSSAGSSSTLSYNEQFF	TGCAGCTCCGCCGGGAGCTCCTCAACGCTCTCCTACAATGAGCAGTTCTTC
TRBJ2-7	16	TRBD2	TRBV4-1	few	CASSHSGLAGSYEQYF	TGCGCCAGCAGCCACTCCGGACTAGCGGGATCCTACGAGCAGTACTTC
TRBJ2-2	13	NA	TRBV4-1	NA	CASSRGNTGELFF	TGCGCCAGCAGCCGCGGGAACACCGGGGAGCTGTTTTTT
TRBJ2-1	14	TRBD1	TRBV5-4	NA	CASSFWGQGNEQFF	TGTGCCAGCAGCTTTTGGGGACAGGGTAATGAGCAGTTCTTC
TRBJ2-2	16	TRBD2	TRBV7-2	NA	CASSFELTGGTGELFF	TGTGCCAGCAGCTTTGAACTTACGGGAGGCACCGGGGAGCTGTTTTTT
TRBJ2-5	15	TRBD2	TRBV5-4	NA	CASSQGLVAIETQYF	TGTGCCAGCAGCCAGGGACTAGTGGCAATAGAGACCCAGTACTTC
TRBJ1-5	15	NA	TRBV27	NA	CASSLSAGLNQPQHF	TGTGCCAGCAGTTTATCGGCGGGGCTCAATCAGCCCCAGCATTTT
TRBJ1-1	14	NA	TRBV7-9	NA	CASSLGQFNTEAFF	TGTGCCAGCAGCTTAGGACAATTTAACACTGAAGCTTTCTTT
TRBJ2-6	16	NA	TRBV7-6	NA	CASSLASGSGANVLTF	TGTGCCAGCAGCTTAGCATCGGGGTCTGGGGCCAACGTCCTGACTTTC
TRBJ1-5	14	TRBD1	TRBV2	NA	CASSRTGGNQPQHF	TGTGCCAGCAGTCGGACAGGGGGAAATCAGCCCCAGCATTTT
TRBJ1-2	13	NA	TRBV6-5	NA	CASSYGVSYGYTF	TGTGCCAGCAGTTACGGAGTAAGCTATGGCTACACCTTC
TRBJ2-7	15	TRBD2	TRBV14	NA	CASSHIGLASYEQYF	TGTGCCAGCAGCCATATAGGACTAGCAAGCTACGAGCAGTACTTC
TRBJ2-7	15	NA	TRBV28	NA	CASSLRRDGIYEQYF	TGTGCCAGCAGTTTAAGGCGGGATGGTATCTACGAGCAGTACTTC
TRBJ1-5	13	NA	TRBV5-5	NA	CASSLSGNQPQHF	TGTGCCAGCAGCTTGTCAGGGAATCAGCCCCAGCATTTT
TRBJ2-1	15	NA	TRBV9	NA	CASSARTSSYNEQFF	TGTGCCAGCAGCGCCAGAACTAGCTCCTACAATGAGCAGTTCTTC
TRBJ1-1	13	TRBD1	TRBV7-3	once	CASSTGVNTEAFF	TGTGCCAGCAGCACAGGGGTGAACACTGAAGCTTTCTTT
TRBJ1-3	15	NA	TRBV7-9	NA	CASSHEQGTGNTIYF	TGTGCCAGCAGCCATGAACAGGGAACTGGAAACACCATATATTTT
TRBJ2-5	18	NA	TRBV12-5	NA	CASGLGGRGLDYQETQYF	TGTGCTAGTGGTTTGGGAGGAAGGGGCTTAGATTACCAAGAGACCCAGTACTTC
TRBJ1-2	12	NA	TRBV27	NA	CASGRVLNGYTF	TGTGCCAGCGGGAGGGTTTTGAATGGCTACACCTTC
TRBJ2-1	15	TRBD2	TRBV7-3	once	CASSLTRTSGNEQFF	TGTGCCAGCAGCCTCACTAGGACTAGCGGGAATGAGCAGTTCTTC
TRBJ2-1	16	NA	TRBV9	NA	CASSVAVRDTIGEQFF	TGTGCCAGCAGCGTAGCGGTTCGGGACACTATCGGCGAGCAGTTCTTC
TRBJ1-1	13	NA	TRBV6-1	once	CASSEDRDTEAFF	TGTGCCAGCAGTGAAGACAGGGACACTGAAGCTTTCTTT
TRBJ2-2	16	NA	TRBV6-5	NA	CASSLRTVGITGELFF	TGTGCCAGCAGTTTACGGACAGTTGGTATCACCGGGGAGCTGTTTTTT
TRBJ2-1	18	TRBD2	TRBV30	NA	CAWRATSGSTFSYNEQFF	TGTGCCTGGAGGGCTACTAGCGGGAGCACCTTCTCCTACAATGAGCAGTTCTTC
TRBJ1-2	14	NA	TRBV7-8	NA	CASSLDRVTYGYTF	TGTGCCAGCAGCTTAGACAGGGTGACCTATGGCTACACCTTC
TRBJ2-1	15	NA	TRBV1	NA	CTSSDGLAGENEQFF	TGCACCAGCAGCGACGGACTAGCGGGAGAAAATGAGCAGTTCTTC
TRBJ1-2	19	TRBD1	TRBV27	NA	CASKDSGDSGAFGTYGYTF	TGTGCCAGCAAGGACAGTGGGGACAGTGGAGCTTTTGGCACCTATGGCTACACCTTC
TRBJ1-4	14	TRBD1	TRBV2	NA	CASRPGGSNEKLFF	TGTGCCAGCAGGCCAGGGGGATCTAATGAAAAACTGTTTTTT
TRBJ1-2	14	NA	TRBV10-3	few	CAISDFSDSAGYTF	TGTGCCATCAGTGATTTTTCGGACAGCGCTGGCTACACCTTC
TRBJ1-5	14	TRBD1	TRBV25-1	NA	CASSGGQPNQPQHF	TGTGCCAGCAGTGGGGGACAGCCCAATCAGCCCCAGCATTTT
TRBJ1-3	15	TRBD1	TRBV19	NA	CASSGDRASGNTIYF	TGTGCCAGTAGCGGAGACAGGGCCTCTGGAAACACCATATATTTT
TRBJ2-1	15	TRBD2	TRBV2	NA	CASSSSGSSYNEQFF	TGTGCCAGCTCTAGTAGCGGGAGCTCCTACAATGAGCAGTTCTTC
TRBJ2-7	13	TRBD2	TRBV27	NA	CASSFGRAYEQYF	TGTGCCAGCAGTTTCGGGAGGGCCTACGAGCAGTACTTC
TRBJ2-7	15	TRBD2	TRBV2	NA	CANTIAGGPTYEQYF	TGTGCCAATACTATAGCGGGAGGGCCTACATACGAGCAGTACTTC
TRBJ1-1	15	NA	TRBV7-6	NA	CASSLVGGSNTEAFF	TGTGCCAGCAGCTTAGTCGGAGGGTCGAACACTGAAGCTTTCTTT
TRBJ1-5	16	NA	TRBV4-2	NA	CASSQDWGDTSQPQHF	TGTGCCAGCAGCCAAGATTGGGGGGATACAAGTCAGCCCCAGCATTTT
TRBJ1-5	17	TRBD1	TRBV27	NA	CASSTFGTGALNQPQHF	TGTGCCAGCAGTACGTTCGGGACAGGGGCCTTAAATCAGCCCCAGCATTTT
TRBJ1-5	15	NA	TRBV6-5	NA	CASSPRVYSNQPQHF	TGTGCCAGCAGTCCCAGGGTCTATAGCAATCAGCCCCAGCATTTT